This record looks at one TCR beta chain sequence and its context. Its antigen specificity is not known. Nothing much larger sits one base from this clone, and base qualities are not available. The sample comes from a study of T cell changes during pregnancy in multiple sclerosis (dated by TCRdb to 2018 to 2020). Some background on the complete study: The study looked at changes in the T cell repertoire across pregnancy in women with multiple sclerosis.

Library prep was done by the immunoSEQ multiplex PCR assay. The immuneACCESS repertoire file appears here via TCRdb, limited to in-frame rearrangements. These files lack a portion of the clones; in checked studies, under half of the deficit traces to unresolved V genes, and the cause of the others is not known. In all, the sample holds about 38,000 clones, and 75% to 95% of those were seen once. The ten largest clones capture roughly an eighth of the sample. V has 5 bases trimmed and J has 7 bases trimmed; junction bases matching no gene number 19. From its cysteine to its phenylalanine, the CDR3 spans 18 amino acids. Just the 54-base CDR3 DNA is kept, in frame starting at base 1. From the germline V gene, CDR1 is SGHDT and CDR2 is YYEEEE.

Sequencing used CD8+ T cells from peripheral blood mononuclear cells, obtained after pregnancy. Rearrangement joined TRBV5-6 to TRBJ2-1; the junction holds 9 bases that match TRBD2. The receptor comes from a female donor with multiple sclerosis, enrolled in a pregnancy study. The CDR3 sequence is CASSSSGPNSGSGNEQFF. The DNA sequence is as follows: TGTGCCAGCAGTTCTTCCGGGCCCAATAGCGGGAGTGGGAATGAGCAGTTCTTC. The CDR3, completed at both ends by the reference TRBV5-6 and TRBJ2-1 genes, gives the full variable domain DAGVTQSPTHLIKTRGQQVTLRCSPKSGHDTVSWYQQALGQGPQFIFQYYEEEERQRGNFPDRFSGHQFPNYSSELNVNALLLGDSALYLCASSSSGPNSGSGNEQFFGPGTRLTVL.